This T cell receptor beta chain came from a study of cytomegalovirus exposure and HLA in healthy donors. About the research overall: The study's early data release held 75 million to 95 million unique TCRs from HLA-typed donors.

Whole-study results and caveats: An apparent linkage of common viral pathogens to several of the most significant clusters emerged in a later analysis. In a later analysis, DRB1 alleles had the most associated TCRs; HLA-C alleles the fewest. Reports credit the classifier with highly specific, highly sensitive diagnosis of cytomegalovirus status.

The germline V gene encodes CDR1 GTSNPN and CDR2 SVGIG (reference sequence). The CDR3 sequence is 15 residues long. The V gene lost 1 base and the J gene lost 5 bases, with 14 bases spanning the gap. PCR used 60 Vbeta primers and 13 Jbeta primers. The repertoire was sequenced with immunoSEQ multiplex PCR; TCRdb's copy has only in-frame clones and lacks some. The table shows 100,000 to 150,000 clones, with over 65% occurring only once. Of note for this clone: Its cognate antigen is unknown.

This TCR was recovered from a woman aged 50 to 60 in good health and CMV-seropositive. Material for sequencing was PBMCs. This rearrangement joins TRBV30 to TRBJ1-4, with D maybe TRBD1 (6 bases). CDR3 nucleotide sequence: TGTGCCTGGAGTGCAGGGGCTGGCCGAAATGAAAAACTGTTTTTT. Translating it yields CAWSAGAGRNEKLFF.